The subject of this entry is one TCR beta chain. Its antigen is not identified. Researchers ran the PCR with 60 Vbeta and 13 Jbeta primers. Repertoires were generated with immunoSEQ multiplex PCR, while TCRdb's copy carries only in-frame clones and drops some. The sample has under 150,000 clones; 60% to 85% are singletons. The sample comes from a study of cytomegalovirus exposure and HLA in healthy donors. Study-wide context: Around 77% of some 390 genotyped donors fell in the Caucasian-associated ancestry cluster.

This CDR3 is 17 amino acids long. Germline CDR1 SGHRS, CDR2 YFSETQ. With V trimmed by 0 bases and J by 4 bases, 8 bases remained unmatched. Notes on the study in general: Per a later analysis, HLA-associated TCR beta chains showed more clonal expansion than other, equally common TCR beta chains.

It was healthy bone marrow donors who served as donors. The TCR originated in a man aged 35 to 55 in good health and CMV-seropositive. The sample taken for sequencing was PBMCs. The V call is TRBV5-1, the J call TRBJ1-4; 8 positions agree with TRBD1. Here the CDR3 reads CASSLETWTGINEKLFF. CDR3 DNA sequence: TGCGCCAGCAGCTTGGAGACCTGGACAGGGATTAATGAAAAACTGTTTTTT.